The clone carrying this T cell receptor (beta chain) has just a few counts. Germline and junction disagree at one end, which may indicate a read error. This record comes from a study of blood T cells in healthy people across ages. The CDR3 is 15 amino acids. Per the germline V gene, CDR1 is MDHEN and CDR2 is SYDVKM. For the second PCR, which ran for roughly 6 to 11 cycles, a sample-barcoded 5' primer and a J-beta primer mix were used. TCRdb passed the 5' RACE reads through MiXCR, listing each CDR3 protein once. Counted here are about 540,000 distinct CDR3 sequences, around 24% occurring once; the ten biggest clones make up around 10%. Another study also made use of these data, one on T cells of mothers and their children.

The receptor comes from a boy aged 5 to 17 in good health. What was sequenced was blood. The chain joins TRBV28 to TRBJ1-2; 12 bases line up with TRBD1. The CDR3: CASSLGTGGNYGHTF. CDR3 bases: TGTGCCAGCAGTCTTGGGACAGGGGGCAACTATGGCCACACCTTC.